The next 10 T cell receptor beta chains were all read from a single sample in a study of metastatic and nonmetastatic thyroid tumors. MiXCR re-clonotyped the PCR reads for TCRdb. The data show 40,000 to 45,000 clones, 16% seen once. Every patient was untreated before thyroid surgery. The material sequenced was blood. The receptors were gathered from a female donor with papillary thyroid cancer or a benign thyroid nodule (not recorded which). Some clones in this sample may be carry-over from other donors' samples.

Notes on this clone: A read error may explain this, as a much larger clone is one base away. The gene calls are TRBV28 and TRBJ2-1; D possibly corresponds to TRBD2 (6 bases). Trimming stripped 7 bases from V and 9 bases from J, with 22 bases between. This CDR3 region has 15 residues. The germline CDR1 and CDR2 sequences are MDHEN and SYDVKM. CDR3 sequence (DNA): TGTGCCAGCATCCCCCCTGGGGGAGGACCCGGTGAGCAGTTCTTC. It encodes CASIPPGGGPGEQFF. Drawing the rest from reference TRBV28 and TRBJ2-1, the complete variable domain is DVKVTQSSRYLVKRTGEKVFLECVQDMDHENMFWYRQDPGLGLRLIYFSYDVKMKEKGDIPEGYSVSREKKERFSLILESASTNQTSMYLCASIPPGGGPGEQFFGPGTRLTVL.

This clone was recorded many times. This rearrangement joins TRBV6-5 to TRBJ2-5, with TRBD1 matching over 10 bases. The V segment lost 2 bases and the J segment 5 bases; nucleotides outside the gene matches: 8. This CDR3 contains 16 residues. Germline V gene sequence: CDR1 MNHEY, CDR2 SVGAGI. CDR3 nucleotide sequence: TGTGCCAGCAGTTACGGGGACAGGGGAACGATTGAGACCCAGTACTTC. Amino acids: CASSYGDRGTIETQYF.

This clone is categorized as medium-sized. The chain joins TRBV6-1 to TRBJ1-3; 7 nucleotides line up with TRBD1. J lost 0 bases, V lost 6 bases, and 5 bases had no gene match. Germline CDR1 MNHNS, CDR2 SASEGT. This CDR3 is built from 15 residues. This CDR3 is CASRAGTVSGNTIYF. CDR3 nucleotides: TGTGCCAGCAGGGCCGGGACAGTCTCTGGAAACACCATATATTTT.

This clone was found many times. This chain links TRBV11-3 with TRBJ2-1; no clear D. Germline CDR1 reads SGHNT; CDR2 reads YENEEA. Trimming took 3 bases from V and 9 from J, leaving 12 bases between them. The CDR3 extends over 13 amino acids. The DNA of the CDR3 is TGTGCCAGCAGCTTTATAACGGTCGGTGAGCAGTTCTTC. This sequence encodes CASSFITVGEQFF.

This chain joins TRBV3-1 and TRBJ2-3; D may correspond to TRBD1 or TRBD2 (5 bases each). The CDR3 has 16 amino acids. The V end was cut by 1 base, the J end by 5 bases, with 16 bases between. The V gene's germline CDR1 is LGHDT and CDR2 YNNKEL (reference sequence). The CDR3 loop reads CASSQGLGVGRDTQYF. DNA of the CDR3: TGTGCCAGCAGCCAAGGGCTGGGGGTGGGCAGAGATACGCAGTATTTT.

This clone appeared many times. The V gene is TRBV19, the J gene TRBJ1-1; 7 bases fit TRBD1. After removal of 8 bases from V and 0 bases from J, the junction contained 3 bases not matched to a gene. Germline V gene lookup returns CDR1 LNHDA and CDR2 SQIVND (reference sequence). The CDR3 has 13 amino acids. The CDR3 region is CASGTALNTEAFF. The CDR3 coding sequence is TGTGCCAGTGGGACAGCCCTGAACACTGAAGCTTTCTTT.

This clone appeared many times. This chain uses TRBV4-2 with TRBJ2-7; TRBD2 matches at 9 bases. The CDR3 is 14 amino acids. Germline V gene data show CDR1 as LGHNA and CDR2 as YNFKEQ. V dropped 3 bases and J dropped 2; count of bases not matched to a gene: 2. The chain's CDR3 is CASSHLAGAYEQYF. As DNA, the CDR3 is TGTGCCAGCAGCCACTTAGCGGGGGCCTACGAGCAGTACTTC.

This clone occurred many times. The chain links TRBV5-4 to TRBJ2-2, with TRBD2 as a possible D gene (7 bases). Trimming shortened V by 6 bases and J by 5 bases, and 14 bases separated the two germline ends. Germline V gene lookup returns CDR1 SGHNT and CDR2 YYREEE (reference sequence). The CDR3 totals 14 residues. The CDR3: CASTVQGGTGELFF. Written as DNA, the CDR3 is TGTGCCAGCACGGTACAGGGAGGGACCGGGGAGCTGTTTTTT.

This clone was seen many times. This chain joins TRBV12-5 and TRBJ1-4; D remains ambiguous. The ends were cut back, 2 bases at V and 3 bases at J, with 10 bases in the middle. Germline V lookup: CDR1 LGHNT, CDR2 FRNRAP. CDR3 length equals 15 residues. CDR3 in DNA: TGTGCTAGTGGTTTGAAGGTCAGGCCTAATGAAAAACTGTTTTTT. It encodes CASGLKVRPNEKLFF.

This clone came up a few times. A clone one base away is much larger, so this may be a read error. This sequence joins TRBV4-2 and TRBJ2-1, with 9 bases identical to TRBD1. The CDR3 length is 17 residues. CDR1 is LGHNA and CDR2 is YNFKEQ in the germline V gene. The junction had 12 bases not matched to a gene; V was cut back by 4 bases and J by 5 bases. DNA of the CDR3: TGTGCCAGCAGCCCACCCCTTCGGGACAGGGCGGACAATGAGCAGTTCTTC. Residues: CASSPPLRDRADNEQFF.